This T cell receptor beta chain was obtained from a study of cytotoxic CD8 clonotypes in ibrutinib-treated CLL. Study overall: Mean productive templates were around 260,000; mean productive rearrangements were fewer than 95,000. Study results and limitations: Baseline clonality exceeded age-matched healthy donors and tracked circulating CD8+ T-cell counts. There were few public clonotypes, and on treatment they contracted or stayed stable.

Data came from immunoSEQ multiplex PCR; TCRdb stores just in-frame clones and leaves some out. The repertoire holds about 39,000 clones, 65% to 70% seen once, with 6.5% to 8% in the top ten. This CDR3 has 19 amino acids. With regard to this clone: Its antigen is still unknown.

This sequence originates from a human donor with chronic lymphocytic leukemia. Sequenced material: PBMCs, taken at disease progression, from a patient treated with ibrutinib. The chain has TRBV21-1 and TRBJ2-4. TRBV21-1 is classified as a pseudogene. CDR3 amino acids: CASTPFGGGYSSAKNIQYF. CDR3 sequence (DNA): TGTGCCAGCACCCCTTTTGGAGGGGGGTATAGCTCGGCCAAAAACATTCAGTACTTC.